Sequencing of this TCR beta chain was carried out in a study of response to subunit inactivated influenza vaccine. Study conclusions and caveats: The authors proposed limited new T cell recruitment per seasonal influenza vaccination.

CDR3 length equals 15 residues. Per the germline V gene, CDR1 is MDHEN and CDR2 is SYDVKM. Trimming removed 3 bases at V and 0 bases at J, with 9 bases between. Details on this clonotype: The antigen is not known.

TCRdb ran MiXCR on the RT-PCR reads and lists one entry per CDR3 protein. The table includes about 540,000 distinct CDR3 sequences, 20% to 25% detected once. These records were also assigned to another study, of T cells expressing NK-cell markers. That source reports: The authors generated TCR beta cDNA through 5'RACE template switching with UMIs. Within the sequenced cohort of eight donors, seven exhibited HCMV seropositivity and one was seronegative. CD8+ T cells in 5 or 6 donors included dominant NKG2C+ clonotypes at roughly 1.0-7.0%. These clonotypes also led the CD3+CD56-NKG2C+ fraction in a handful of donors.

The rearrangement joins TRBV28 to TRBJ1-5, with D maybe TRBD1 (5 bases). The sequences come from CD4+ T cells sorted from PBMCs, collected about 11 days after vaccination. The receptor was isolated from a man aged 50 to 59 who received an inactivated influenza vaccine. The CDR3 coding sequence is TGTGCCAGCAGTTTCCGACAGCTTAGCAATCAGCCCCAGCATTTT. Its translation: CASSFRQLSNQPQHF.